These 4 T cell receptor beta chains came from one sample sequenced in a study of T cell responses to AZD1222 COVID-19 vaccine. Libraries were prepared by immunoSEQ multiplex PCR; TCRdb keeps only in-frame clonotypes and omits some of them. The sample consists of over 150,000 clones, roughly 90% of them appearing once. The material sequenced was peripheral blood, taken on day 0 of MenACWY control vaccination. These TCRs come from an adult in good health.

The gene calls are TRBV5-1 and TRBJ1-5; 9 bases are shared with TRBD1. V shed 2 bases and J 4 bases; nucleotides not matched to a gene: 4. Germline CDR1 and CDR2: SGHRS and YFSETQ. The CDR3 is 15 residues long. CDR3 nucleotides: TGCGCCAGCAGCTTAGGGACAGGGAATAATCAGCCCCAGCATTTT. It specifies CASSLGTGNNQPQHF.

The chain joins TRBV7-8 to TRBJ2-7; no clear D. V was pared by 5 bases and J by 3 bases, with 8 bases between. CDR1 is SGHVS, CDR2 FQNEAQ, per germline. This CDR3 comprises 12 residues. The DNA for the CDR3 is TGTGCCAGCAGCCGCGTAGTCTACGAGCAGTACGTC. Translation: CASSRVVYEQYV.

The table lists this clone with a few counts. This chain links TRBV5-1 with TRBJ1-6; no definite D call. V was clipped by 2 bases and J by 5 bases, with 8 bases between them. The CDR3 consists of 14 residues. Germline V gene data show CDR1 as SGHRS and CDR2 as YFSETQ. CDR3 DNA: TGCGCCAGCAGCTTCAATGTGGATAATTCACCCCTCCACTTT. Protein product: CASSFNVDNSPLHF.

This clone was seen a single time. The V and J genes are TRBV9 and TRBJ2-2; D ambiguous. Germline V CDR1 and CDR2: SGDLS, YYNGEE. Trimming removed 1 base from V and 7 bases from J, with 11 bases in between. This CDR3 is built from 14 residues. DNA for the CDR3: TGTGCCAGCAGCGTAACCCAACGCGACGGGGAGCTGTTTTTT. Translating gives CASSVTQRDGELFF.